This is a list of T cell receptor beta chains from one sample in a study of cytotoxic CD8 clonotypes in ibrutinib-treated CLL. Assay used: immunoSEQ multiplex PCR; TCRdb lists only in-frame clones, some missing. The sample records roughly 110,000 clones, 50% to 65% being singletons. This material consisted of PBMCs, taken after 24 months of ibrutinib treatment. The receptor source for this set is a human donor with chronic lymphocytic leukemia. Both conserved end residues are part of each CDR3. The order of the fields is J gene, V gene, D gene, clone size, CDR3 DNA, CDR3 protein. A D gene is named only where the DNA matches it firmly. Only part of the rows carry a size: once, few, many, or a class if the clone is expanded.

j_gene: TRBJ1-1; v_gene: TRBV10-2; d_gene: NA; abundance: NA; CDR3nt: TGCGCCAGCAGCACTGACAGGAGGGACACTGAAGCTTTCTTT; CDR3aa: CASSTDRRDTEAFF
j_gene: TRBJ2-3; v_gene: TRBV6-5; d_gene: NA; abundance: NA; CDR3nt: TGTGCCAGCAGTTACTCCAGGGTTCGGTCGGATACGCAGTATTTT; CDR3aa: CASSYSRVRSDTQYF
j_gene: TRBJ1-2; v_gene: TRBV5-6; d_gene: NA; abundance: NA; CDR3nt: TGTGCCAGCAGCTTAAAATTTCTCAACCGGGGTGGTTCGGATGGCTACACCTTC; CDR3aa: CASSLKFLNRGGSDGYTF
j_gene: TRBJ2-5; v_gene: TRBV2; d_gene: TRBD2; abundance: few; CDR3nt: TGTGCCAGCTTAGGACTAGGCCAAGAGACCCAGTACTTC; CDR3aa: CASLGLGQETQYF
j_gene: TRBJ1-2; v_gene: TRBV6-5; d_gene: TRBD1; abundance: few; CDR3nt: TGTGCCAGCAGTTACTCTGGGGGGGACAGGGCCTATGGCTACACCTTC; CDR3aa: CASSYSGGDRAYGYTF
j_gene: TRBJ2-7; v_gene: TRBV6-1; d_gene: NA; abundance: NA; CDR3nt: TGTGCCAGCAATGGGGACATCTACGAGCAGTACTTC; CDR3aa: CASNGDIYEQYF
j_gene: TRBJ2-1; v_gene: TRBV5-4; d_gene: TRBD2; abundance: NA; CDR3nt: TGTGCCAGCAGCCCCCCTGGGAGGGGCTACAATGAGCAGTTCTTC; CDR3aa: CASSPPGRGYNEQFF
j_gene: TRBJ1-1; v_gene: TRBV19; d_gene: TRBD1; abundance: NA; CDR3nt: TGTGCCAGTAGTCGGTTACAGGGGATCACTGAAGCTTTCTTT; CDR3aa: CASSRLQGITEAFF
j_gene: TRBJ1-5; v_gene: TRBV2; d_gene: NA; abundance: few; CDR3nt: TGTGCCAGCACCACCGGAGGGGGATTGGTCCAGCCCCAGCATTTT; CDR3aa: CASTTGGGLVQPQHF
j_gene: TRBJ2-7; v_gene: TRBV15; d_gene: NA; abundance: NA; CDR3nt: TGTGCCACCAGCAGAGATCGCGACTACGAGCAGTACTTC; CDR3aa: CATSRDRDYEQYF
j_gene: TRBJ1-2; v_gene: TRBV28; d_gene: TRBD1; abundance: few; CDR3nt: TGTGCCAGCAGTTTATTCCAGGGGGCCGGTGGCTACACCTTC; CDR3aa: CASSLFQGAGGYTF
j_gene: TRBJ1-3; v_gene: TRBV2; d_gene: NA; abundance: NA; CDR3nt: TGTGCCAGCGGAGCGGCTGGAAACACCATATATTTT; CDR3aa: CASGAAGNTIYF
j_gene: TRBJ1-1; v_gene: TRBV11-2; d_gene: NA; abundance: NA; CDR3nt: TGTGCCAGCAGCCGGGACGGGGGCGAAGCTTTCTTT; CDR3aa: CASSRDGGEAFF
j_gene: TRBJ1-1; v_gene: TRBV7-8; d_gene: NA; abundance: NA; CDR3nt: TGTGCCAGCAGCTTTGGGCGAGGAGTAACTGAAGCTTTCTTT; CDR3aa: CASSFGRGVTEAFF
j_gene: TRBJ2-3; v_gene: TRBV6-5; d_gene: NA; abundance: once; CDR3nt: TGTGCCAGCAGGGGAGAGACAAATTTCGCAGATACGCAGTATTTT; CDR3aa: CASRGETNFADTQYF
j_gene: TRBJ1-2; v_gene: TRBV20-1; d_gene: NA; abundance: NA; CDR3nt: TGCAGTGCCTTAGTGGAGGGCTACACCTTC; CDR3aa: CSALVEGYTF
j_gene: TRBJ1-1; v_gene: TRBV5-1; d_gene: TRBD1; abundance: NA; CDR3nt: TGCGCCAGCAGCTTTTCAGCAGGGGGCTATTCTGAAGCTTTCTTT; CDR3aa: CASSFSAGGYSEAFF
j_gene: TRBJ1-1; v_gene: TRBV30; d_gene: NA; abundance: few; CDR3nt: TGTGCCTGGAGTCCCAGCCTGAACACTGAAGCTTTCTTT; CDR3aa: CAWSPSLNTEAFF
j_gene: TRBJ1-5; v_gene: TRBV7-6; d_gene: TRBD1; abundance: NA; CDR3nt: TGTGCCAGCAGCGCCTCGACAGGGAGGGGTCAGCCCCAGCATTTT; CDR3aa: CASSASTGRGQPQHF
j_gene: TRBJ1-6; v_gene: TRBV25-1; d_gene: TRBD1; abundance: NA; CDR3nt: TGTGCCAGCTTAGGACAGGCGCATAATTCACCCCTCCACTTT; CDR3aa: CASLGQAHNSPLHF
j_gene: TRBJ1-5; v_gene: TRBV30; d_gene: NA; abundance: few; CDR3nt: TGTGCCTGGACGGACAGTCTCAGTCAGCCCCAGCATTTT; CDR3aa: CAWTDSLSQPQHF
j_gene: TRBJ2-5; v_gene: TRBV6-5; d_gene: TRBD2; abundance: few; CDR3nt: TGTGCCAGCAGCTTAGCGGGGGGGCACCAAGAGACCCAGTACTTC; CDR3aa: CASSLAGGHQETQYF
j_gene: TRBJ1-3; v_gene: TRBV18; d_gene: NA; abundance: NA; CDR3nt: TGTGCCAGCTCATTCTCGGACACCATATATTTT; CDR3aa: CASSFSDTIYF
j_gene: TRBJ2-6; v_gene: TRBV6-4; d_gene: NA; abundance: few; CDR3nt: TGTGCCAGCAGCTCCCCCCTAGGACAGCCTAATGGGGCCAACGTCCTGACTTTC; CDR3aa: CASSSPLGQPNGANVLTF
j_gene: TRBJ2-2; v_gene: TRBV11-3; d_gene: NA; abundance: once; CDR3nt: TGTGCCAGCAGCTCCCGACGGGGCGGGGAGCTGTTTTTT; CDR3aa: CASSSRRGGELFF
j_gene: TRBJ1-3; v_gene: TRBV7-4; d_gene: NA; abundance: NA; CDR3nt: TGTGCCAGCAGCCTACGAACCGCAACGGGGCTTTCCTCTGGAAACACCATATATTTT; CDR3aa: CASSLRTATGLSSGNTIYF
j_gene: TRBJ1-1; v_gene: TRBV7-2; d_gene: TRBD1; abundance: NA; CDR3nt: TGTGCCAGCAGCACCGGGACAGGGAACACTGAAGCTTTCTTT; CDR3aa: CASSTGTGNTEAFF
j_gene: TRBJ1-2; v_gene: TRBV2; d_gene: NA; abundance: once; CDR3nt: TGTGCCAGCAACGGGGAGGGGCCCGAAAGCTATGGCTACACCTTC; CDR3aa: CASNGEGPESYGYTF
j_gene: TRBJ1-1; v_gene: TRBV29-1; d_gene: NA; abundance: NA; CDR3nt: TGCAGCGTTTCGGGAAGTTCAAGAACTGAAGCTTTCTTT; CDR3aa: CSVSGSSRTEAFF
j_gene: TRBJ1-1; v_gene: TRBV18; d_gene: NA; abundance: many; CDR3nt: TGTGCCAGCTCACCCCCGGGGGTTGGTACTGAAGCTTTCTTT; CDR3aa: CASSPPGVGTEAFF
j_gene: TRBJ1-2; v_gene: TRBV28; d_gene: TRBD1; abundance: many; CDR3nt: TGTGCCAGCAGTTGGGACAGCTATGGCTACACCTTC; CDR3aa: CASSWDSYGYTF